What follows describes a single T cell receptor (beta chain). The germline gene is not matched at one end of the junction; a read error may be the cause. Each CDR3 protein gets one entry after TCRdb re-called the PCR reads with MiXCR. Of some 97,000 distinct CDR3 sequences in the sample, 20% to 25% are singletons; the top ten hold around 1%. This sample is part of a study of molecular identifiers for immune sequencing clone quantification. The CDR3 totals 11 residues. Germline-derived CDR1 and CDR2 are SEHNR and FQNEAQ (reference sequence). Naive CD8 T cells were sorted, and the gate applied was CD8+CD4-CCR7+CD45RA+.

Sequencing was done on a sample of naive CD8+ T cells from blood, with Jurkat cell RNA spiked in. This sample's subset: FACS-sorted CD8+CD4-CCR7+CD45RA+ naive T cells. The clonotype originates from a human donor in good health. Some libraries in this study had Jurkat cell RNA spiked in. This chain links TRBV7-9 with TRBJ2-3; D unclear. This CDR3 is CTSSPTDTQYF. The CDR3 region has the DNA TGTACCAGCAGCCCCACAGATACGCAGTATTTT.